A single sample is the source of the 14 T cell receptor beta chains below, sequenced in a study of blood T cell repertoires in COVID-19. Sequencing used immunoSEQ multiplex PCR; TCRdb keeps in-frame clones, though not all of them. The data hold about 180,000 clones, with 70% to 90% observed a single time. The source material was peripheral blood. The receptors stem from a man between 18 and 29 years old who had recovered from COVID-19.

This clone was recorded a few times. The chain links TRBV7-9 to TRBJ2-5; 8 nucleotides agree with TRBD1. Germline loops: CDR1 SEHNR, CDR2 FQNEAQ (reference sequence). The J segment lost 5 bases and the V segment lost 5 bases, leaving 7 bases of the junction unmatched. This CDR3 is 14 amino acids long. CDR3: CASSTGQGRETQYF. DNA of the CDR3: TGTGCCAGCAGCACAGGACAGGGCAGGGAGACCCAGTACTTC.

The chain recombines TRBV2 with TRBJ1-4; D unclear. Germline values: CDR1 SNHLY, CDR2 FYNNEI. V lost 2 bases and J 0 bases, leaving 13 bases between the germline ends. The CDR3 spans 17 residues. The CDR3 is CASSENRNSATNEKLFF. CDR3 nucleotide sequence: TGTGCCAGCAGTGAAAACCGAAACTCTGCAACTAATGAAAAACTGTTTTTT.

The chain joins TRBV7-8 to TRBJ1-1; 7 bases match TRBD1. This CDR3 region has 14 residues. After removal of 3 bases from V and 3 bases from J, the junction contained 4 bases not matched to a gene. Germline V gene lookup returns CDR1 SGHVS and CDR2 FQNEAQ. The chain's CDR3 is CASSLNRGHTEAFF. The CDR3 DNA is TGTGCCAGCAGCTTGAACAGGGGACACACTGAAGCTTTCTTT.

The V and J genes are TRBV19 and TRBJ2-1, with 9 nucleotides matching TRBD1. Per the germline V gene, CDR1 is LNHDA and CDR2 is SQIVND (reference sequence). J lost 4 bases, V lost 6 bases, and 7 bases had no gene match. The CDR3 runs to 15 residues. The DNA of the CDR3 is TGTGCCAGTAGCCGAGGGACAGGGAATTACAATGAGCAGTTCTTC. Its translation is CASSRGTGNYNEQFF.

The chain carries TRBV13 and TRBJ2-7; maybe TRBD2 (5 bases). The V end was cut by 5 bases, the J end by 1 base, with 9 bases between. Germline V lookup: CDR1 PRHDT, CDR2 FYEKMQ (reference sequence). The CDR3 loop spans 13 amino acids. CDR3 loop: CASSVGMSYEQYF. CDR3 bases: TGTGCCAGCAGCGTCGGGATGTCCTACGAGCAGTACTTC.

Here the CDR3 DNA reads TGTGCCAGCTCACCTATGACAGCCCGATCCGGAAACACCATATATTTT. Translated: CASSPMTARSGNTIYF. The chain uses TRBV18 and TRBJ1-3, with D possibly being TRBD1 (5 bases). CDR3 length: 16 amino acids. Trimming cost V 3 bases and J 4 bases, with 16 bases left between them. Per the germline V gene, CDR1 is KGHSH and CDR2 is LQKENI.

The chain uses TRBV7-9 and TRBJ2-6; 9 bases align to TRBD1. The V and J ends lost 7 bases and 1 base, in that order; junction bases with no gene match: 8. Germline CDR1 and CDR2: SEHNR and FQNEAQ (reference sequence). CDR3 length equals 17 residues. This CDR3 is CASISSGQGSGANVLTF. The CDR3 coding sequence is TGTGCCAGCATTAGTTCAGGACAGGGGTCTGGGGCCAACGTCCTGACTTTC.

CDR3 in amino acids: CASSQTVATRGLEQYF. The CDR3 nucleotides are TGCGCCAGCAGCCAGACGGTAGCGACGAGGGGACTCGAGCAGTACTTC. The chain is built from TRBV4-1 and TRBJ2-7; a possible D gene is TRBD2 (6 bases). The germline CDR1 and CDR2 sequences are MGHRA and YSYEKL. The CDR3 runs 16 residues. V was pared by 3 bases and J by 6 bases, with 21 bases between.

The chain employs TRBV7-8 and TRBJ1-2; 9 nucleotides agree with TRBD1. Trimming at V came to 6 bases and at J to 2 bases, leaving 7 bases not matched to a gene. The CDR3 contains 15 residues. Germline assignment: CDR1 SGHVS and CDR2 FQNEAQ. CDR3 in DNA: TGTGCCAGCAGATCGACAGGGGGTATAAACTATGGCTACACCTTC. Its translation: CASRSTGGINYGYTF. Filled out from reference TRBV7-8 and TRBJ1-2, the complete variable domain reads GAGVSQSPRYKVAKRGQDVALRCDPISGHVSLFWYQQALGQGPEFLTYFQNEAQLDKSGLPSDRFFAERPEGSVSTLKIQRTQQEDSAVYLCASRSTGGINYGYTFGSGTRLTVV.

V is TRBV28 and J is TRBJ1-5; D possibly corresponds to TRBD1 (6 bases). The CDR3 extends over 15 amino acids. The germline V gene has CDR1 MDHEN and CDR2 SYDVKM. The V end lost 0 bases, the J end lost 10 bases, and 16 bases lay between the germline ends. CDR3 nucleotide sequence: TGTGCCAGCAGTTTATGGGACAGCACTTTAGATCCCCAGCATTTT. Translated, it gives CASSLWDSTLDPQHF.

Here the CDR3 reads CASSQDHTGNYGYTF. As DNA, the CDR3 is TGCGCCAGCAGCCAAGATCATACCGGGAACTATGGCTACACCTTC. This chain links TRBV4-3 with TRBJ1-2; D gene unclear. The CDR3 runs 15 residues. Trimming took off 0 bases at V and 2 bases at J, with 10 bases between the two ends. Germline CDR1 LGHNA, CDR2 YSLEER.

V gene TRBV10-1 combines with J gene TRBJ2-5; D is perhaps TRBD2 (6 bases). The CDR3 spans 14 residues. V dropped 0 bases and J dropped 4 bases, with 9 bases sitting between them. Per the germline V gene, CDR1 is WNHNN and CDR2 is SYGVQD (reference sequence). CDR3 nucleotides: TGCGCCAGCAGTGAGTCGGGGGGTCGAGAGACCCAGTACTTC. Amino acid sequence: CASSESGGRETQYF.

In DNA form, the CDR3 reads TGTGCCAGCGAATCAGGGGGCGCACATGGCTACACCTTC. Its translation is CASESGGAHGYTF. The chain is built from TRBV19 and TRBJ1-2; 8 bases map to TRBD1. The CDR3 sequence is 13 residues long. From germline, CDR1 is LNHDA and CDR2 SQIVND (reference sequence). J lost 6 bases, V lost 9 bases, and 9 bases had no gene match.

J is TRBJ1-2 and V is TRBV7-9; D remains unclear. V gave up 1 base and J gave up 2 bases, with 11 bases separating them. CDR3 length equals 15 residues. The germline gives CDR1 SEHNR, CDR2 FQNEAQ (reference sequence). CDR3 residues: CASSLGLPRNYGYTF. The CDR3 DNA sequence: TGTGCCAGCAGCTTAGGTCTCCCACGGAACTATGGCTACACCTTC.